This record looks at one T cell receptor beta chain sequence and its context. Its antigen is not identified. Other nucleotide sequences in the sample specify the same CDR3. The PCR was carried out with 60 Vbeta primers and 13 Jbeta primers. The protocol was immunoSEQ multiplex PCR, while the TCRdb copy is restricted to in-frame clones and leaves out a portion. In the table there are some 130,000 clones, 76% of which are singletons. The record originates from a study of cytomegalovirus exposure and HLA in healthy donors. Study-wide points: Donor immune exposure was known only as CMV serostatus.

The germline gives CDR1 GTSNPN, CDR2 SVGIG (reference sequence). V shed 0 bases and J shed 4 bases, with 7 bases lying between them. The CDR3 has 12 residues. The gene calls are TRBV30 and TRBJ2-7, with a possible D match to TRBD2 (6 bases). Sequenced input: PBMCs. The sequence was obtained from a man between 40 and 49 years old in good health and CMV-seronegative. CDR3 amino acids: CAWSVGGYEQYF. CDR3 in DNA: TGTGCCTGGAGTGTAGGAGGGTACGAGCAGTACTTC. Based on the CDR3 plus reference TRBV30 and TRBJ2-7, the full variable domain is SQTIHQWPATLVQPVGSPLSLECTVEGTSNPNLYWYRQAAGRGLQLLFYSVGIGQISSEVPQNLSASRPQDRQFILSSKKLLLSDSGFYLCAWSVGGYEQYFGPGTRLTVT.